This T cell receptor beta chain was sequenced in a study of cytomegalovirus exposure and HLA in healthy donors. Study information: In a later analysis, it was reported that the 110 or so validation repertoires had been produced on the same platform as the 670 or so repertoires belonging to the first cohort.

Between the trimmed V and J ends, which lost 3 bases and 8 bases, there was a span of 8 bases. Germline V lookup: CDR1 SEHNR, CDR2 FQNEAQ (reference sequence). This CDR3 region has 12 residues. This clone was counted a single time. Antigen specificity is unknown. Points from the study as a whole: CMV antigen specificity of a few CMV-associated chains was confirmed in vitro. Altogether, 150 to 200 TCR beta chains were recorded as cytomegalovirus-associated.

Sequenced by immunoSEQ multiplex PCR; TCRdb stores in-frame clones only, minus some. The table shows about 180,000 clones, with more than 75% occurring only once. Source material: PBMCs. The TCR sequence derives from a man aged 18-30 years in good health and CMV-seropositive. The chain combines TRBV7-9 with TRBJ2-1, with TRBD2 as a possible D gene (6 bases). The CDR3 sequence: CASSFGSDEQFF. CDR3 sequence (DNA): TGTGCCAGCAGCTTCGGGAGCGATGAGCAGTTCTTC.